The clone carrying this T cell receptor (beta chain) occurred many times. Antigen specificity is unknown. Genomic DNA provided the template from which TCR beta CDR3 was amplified by two-round multiplex PCR. Primers specific to each TRBV and TRBJ gene were used in first-round PCR. Using its own MiXCR run on the multiplex PCR reads, TCRdb lists one record per CDR3 protein. The table lists about 18,000 distinct CDR3 sequences, roughly 40% of them singletons, with about two fifths in the top ten. These data originate in a study of prognosis after radiotherapy for stage I lung cancer. Study-wide results and caveats: In patients who developed distant metastases, Shannon entropy measured after stereotactic body radiation therapy was lower, and baseline Shannon entropy was not associated with metastases. Reportedly, the usage of TRBV and TRBJ genes was not the same in patients with and without metastases.

Germline V gene sequence: CDR1 MNHEY, CDR2 SMNVEV (reference sequence). Trimming stripped 6 bases from V and 1 base from J, with 9 bases between. The CDR3 has 14 amino acids. Sequenced material: PBMCs, taken before or after stereotactic body radiation therapy (not recorded which). V gene TRBV27 combines with J gene TRBJ2-2; D unclear. This sequence originates from a donor aged 50 or older with non-small cell lung cancer. CDR3 in amino acids: CASSPTWNTGELFF. CDR3 sequence (DNA): TGTGCCAGCAGCCCAACGTGGAACACCGGGGAGCTGTTTTTT.